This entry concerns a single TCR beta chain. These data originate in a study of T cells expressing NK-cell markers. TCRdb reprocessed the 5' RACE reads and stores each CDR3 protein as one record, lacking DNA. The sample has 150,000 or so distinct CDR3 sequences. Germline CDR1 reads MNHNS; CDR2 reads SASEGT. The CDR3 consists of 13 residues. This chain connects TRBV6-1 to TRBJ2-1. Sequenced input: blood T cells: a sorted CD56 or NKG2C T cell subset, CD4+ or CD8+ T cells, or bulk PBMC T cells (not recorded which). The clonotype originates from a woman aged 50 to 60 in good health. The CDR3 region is CASSVRLYNEQFF.